The rows below give T cell receptor beta chains drawn from one sample of a study of OX40 agonist ivuxolimab in advanced cancers. Data came from immunoSEQ multiplex PCR; TCRdb stores just in-frame clones and leaves some out. The sample lists about 21,000 clones; just under 85% were seen once. The source material was CD4+ or CD8+ T cells sorted from blood, sampled in a trial of the OX40 agonist ivuxolimab. These receptors originate from an adult with an advanced solid tumor such as melanoma, head and neck, liver or kidney cancer. The CDR3 runs from the conserved cysteine through the conserved F or W. The D gene is left open where the match is weak. The size entry is marked missing in some rows and otherwise reads once, few, many or a size class.

>TRBV11-2|TRBJ2-1|TRBD2|.
CASSLYRQGRRGAYNEQFF
TGTGCCAGCAGCTTATATCGCCAGGGAAGGCGGGGGGCCTACAATGAGCAGTTCTTC
>TRBV28|TRBJ1-6|TRBD1|.
CASTPDRRNSPLHF
TGTGCCAGCACCCCGGACAGGAGAAATTCACCCCTCCACTTT
>TRBV9|TRBJ1-1|.|once
CASSARSGGNFGEAFF
TGTGCCAGCAGCGCGAGGAGTGGGGGAAATTTTGGTGAAGCTTTCTTT
>TRBV2|TRBJ1-1|.|.
CASSRSFLNTEAFF
TGTGCCAGCAGTCGGTCCTTCCTGAACACTGAAGCTTTCTTT
>TRBV12-5|TRBJ1-2|.|.
CASGSAYGYTF
TGTGCTAGTGGGTCGGCCTATGGCTACACCTTC
>TRBV11-3|TRBJ2-1|.|.
CASSLLTGRGDNEQFF
TGTGCCAGCAGCTTATTAACGGGGAGAGGAGATAATGAGCAGTTCTTC
>TRBV9|TRBJ1-3|.|.
CASSATQGTGNTIYF
TGTGCCAGCAGCGCGACACAGGGAACTGGAAACACCATATATTTT
>TRBV29-1|TRBJ2-3|TRBD1|.
CSVDGLRGRTQYF
TGCAGCGTTGACGGGTTGAGGGGGCGTACGCAGTATTTT
>TRBV6-5|TRBJ2-2|TRBD2|.
CASRTSGSVTGELFF
TGTGCCAGCAGGACTAGCGGGAGTGTTACCGGGGAGCTGTTTTTT
>TRBV4-1|TRBJ1-1|.|.
CASRNRAENTEAFF
TGCGCCAGCCGAAACAGGGCGGAGAACACTGAAGCTTTCTTT
>TRBV28|TRBJ2-5|.|few
CASSRLYPETQYF
TGTGCCAGCAGTCGCTTGTATCCCGAGACCCAGTACTTC
>TRBV9|TRBJ2-1|TRBD2|.
CASSAALAESYNEQFF
TGTGCCAGCAGCGCCGCACTAGCGGAAAGCTACAATGAGCAGTTCTTC
>TRBV7-3|TRBJ1-2|.|medium-sized
CASSLTANYGYTF
TGTGCCAGCAGCTTGACAGCTAACTATGGCTACACCTTC
>TRBV14|TRBJ2-7|.|.
CASSQWDTARYEQYF
TGTGCCAGCAGCCAATGGGACACCGCCCGCTACGAGCAGTACTTC
>TRBV19|TRBJ2-1|.|.
CASTSTVNEQFF
TGTGCCAGTACCTCGACTGTCAATGAGCAGTTCTTC
>TRBV10-3|TRBJ1-4|.|.
CAISEGDEKLFF
TGTGCCATCAGTGAAGGGGATGAAAAACTGTTTTTT
>TRBV5-6|TRBJ2-7|.|.
CASSPWGGIYEQYF
TGTGCCAGCAGCCCCTGGGGCGGAATCTACGAGCAGTACTTC
>TRBV28|TRBJ2-5|.|.
CASAPWGAPQETQYF
TGTGCCAGCGCCCCTTGGGGGGCGCCGCAAGAGACCCAGTACTTC
>TRBV11-3|TRBJ2-7|TRBD2|.
CASSFQRDPYEQYF
TGTGCCAGCAGCTTTCAGCGGGACCCCTACGAGCAGTACTTC
>TRBV7-9|TRBJ1-1|.|.
CASSRTGTEAFF
TGTGCCAGCAGTCGAACTGGGACTGAAGCTTTCTTT
>TRBV5-3|TRBJ1-1|.|.
CARIEVTEAFF
TGTGCCAGAATCGAGGTTACTGAAGCTTTCTTT
>TRBV6-6|TRBJ2-7|.|.
CATETTSSYEQYF
TGTGCCACCGAGACCACCTCTTCCTACGAGCAGTACTTC
>TRBV7-9|TRBJ1-2|.|.
CASSLDYGYTF
TGTGCCAGCAGCTTAGACTATGGCTACACCTTC
>TRBV2|TRBJ2-1|TRBD2|.
CASSEVVALAGGTYNEQFF
TGTGCCAGCAGTGAAGTTGTTGCCTTGGCGGGAGGCACCTACAATGAGCAGTTCTTC
>TRBV19|TRBJ2-7|TRBD1|.
CASGAGTGSYEQYF
TGTGCCAGTGGCGCCGGGACAGGCTCCTACGAGCAGTACTTC
>TRBV28|TRBJ2-7|.|.
CASGRVSYEQYF
TGTGCCAGCGGCAGGGTCTCCTACGAGCAGTACTTC
>TRBV5-6|TRBJ2-5|TRBD2|.
CASSLEGSGGQETQYF
TGTGCCAGCAGCTTGGAAGGGAGCGGGGGCCAAGAGACCCAGTACTTC
>TRBV4-1|TRBJ2-7|.|.
CASSQGPSLSYEQYF
TGCGCCAGCAGCCAAGGGCCTAGCCTGTCCTACGAGCAGTACTTC
>TRBV5-1|TRBJ2-1|TRBD2|.
CASSGLAGGTYNEQFF
TGCGCCAGCAGCGGACTAGCGGGAGGCACCTACAATGAGCAGTTCTTC
>TRBV10-3|TRBJ2-3|TRBD2|.
CAISEVSREKGTDTQYF
TGTGCCATCAGTGAGGTGTCGCGGGAGAAAGGCACAGATACGCAGTATTTT
>TRBV6-1|TRBJ1-2|.|.
CASSYGVYGYTF
TGTGCCAGCAGTTATGGGGTTTATGGCTACACCTTC
>TRBV29-1|TRBJ2-1|.|.
CSVGTKLNEQFF
TGCAGCGTGGGGACCAAGCTCAATGAGCAGTTCTTC
>TRBV30|TRBJ1-5|.|few
CAWSAGGNQPQHF
TGTGCCTGGAGTGCGGGAGGCAATCAGCCCCAGCATTTT
>TRBV4-2|TRBJ2-3|TRBD2|.
CASSQLAGGTDTQYF
TGTGCCAGCAGCCAATTAGCGGGAGGCACAGATACGCAGTATTTT
>TRBV5-4|TRBJ2-3|.|.
CASGLRADTQYF
TGTGCCAGCGGACTAAGAGCAGATACGCAGTATTTT
>TRBV6-5|TRBJ2-2|TRBD1|.
CASRQGTGITGELFF
TGTGCCAGCAGACAAGGGACAGGGATTACCGGGGAGCTGTTTTTT
>TRBV7-8|TRBJ2-1|.|.
CASRSARTQLSEQFF
TGTGCCAGCAGGTCCGCGAGGACACAACTATCCGAGCAGTTCTTC
>TRBV5-6|TRBJ2-7|.|.
CASSRISQEQYF
TGTGCCAGCAGCAGGATTTCCCAGGAGCAGTACTTC
>TRBV4-1|TRBJ1-1|.|.
CASSQTTEAFF
TGCGCCAGCAGCCAAACAACTGAAGCTTTCTTT
>TRBV6-6|TRBJ1-5|.|.
CASSYVGGPQPQHF
TGTGCCAGCAGTTACGTCGGGGGACCTCAGCCCCAGCATTTT
>TRBV11-1|TRBJ1-1|.|.
CASSLVGTEAFF
TGTGCCAGCAGCTTAGTAGGTACTGAAGCTTTCTTT